The 27 T cell receptor beta chains given below trace back to one sample, sequenced in a study of siplizumab effects on memory and regulatory T cells. The table came from immunoSEQ multiplex PCR; TCRdb's copy has only in-frame clones and leaves some out. Found here are roughly 50,000 clones, approximately 97% of them singletons; the top ten hold 0.55% to 0.65%. The source material was naive CD4+ T cells sorted from blood. Receptor source: a human donor in good health.

The chain links TRBV10-2 to TRBJ1-5; the D gene is possibly TRBD1 (5 bases). Trimming took 6 bases from V and 1 from J, leaving 13 bases between them. Germline values: CDR1 WSHSY, CDR2 SAAADI. This CDR3 has 15 residues. The CDR3 region is CASRARDGSNQPQHF. CDR3 nucleotide sequence: TGCGCCAGCAGGGCACGGGACGGGAGCAATCAGCCCCAGCATTTT.

The rearrangement links TRBV7-6 to TRBJ2-4; D may be TRBD1 or TRBD2 (5 bases each). Germline-derived CDR1 and CDR2 are SGHVS and FNYEAQ. Trimming removed 5 bases from V and 7 bases from J, with 12 bases in between. The CDR3 extends over 13 amino acids. The CDR3 sequence: CASSGQEGNIQYF. The CDR3 coding sequence is TGTGCCAGCAGCGGGCAAGAGGGGAACATTCAGTACTTC.

V usage is TRBV19 and J usage is TRBJ1-5, with TRBD1 identical over 7 bases. CDR3 length: 21 amino acids. V lost 4 bases, J lost 1 base, and 22 bases stayed unmatched. In germline, CDR1 is LNHDA, CDR2 SQIVND (reference sequence). The CDR3 nucleotides read TGTGCCAGTAGTACAGGGGGGGCTGGGACGGCCAATTCACGCAGCAATCAGCCCCAGCATTTT. As protein: CASSTGGAGTANSRSNQPQHF. Combining the CDR3 with reference TRBV19 and TRBJ1-5 gives the whole variable domain DGGITQSPKYLFRKEGQNVTLSCEQNLNHDAMYWYRQDPGQGLRLIYYSQIVNDFQKGDIAEGYSVSREKKESFPLTVTSAQKNPTAFYLCASSTGGAGTANSRSNQPQHFGDGTRLSIL.

This clone has only one observation. The chain employs TRBV27 and TRBJ2-5; 8 nucleotides match TRBD1. V lost 5 bases to trimming and J lost 0 bases; unmatched junction nucleotides: 8. This CDR3 region has 16 residues. Looked up from germline, CDR1 is MNHEY and CDR2 is SMNVEV (reference sequence). This CDR3 is CASSRTGPMYQETQYF. The DNA for the CDR3 is TGTGCCAGCAGTCGGACAGGGCCTATGTACCAAGAGACCCAGTACTTC.

The V call is TRBV7-9, the J call TRBJ2-7; D gene uncertain. CDR1 and CDR2 from the germline V gene are SEHNR and FQNEAQ (reference sequence). This CDR3 is built from 12 residues. V dropped 3 bases and J dropped 4 bases, with 7 bases sitting between them. CDR3 bases: TGTGCCAGCAGCTTTGGGCCGTACGAGCAGTACTTC. This sequence encodes CASSFGPYEQYF.

The chain carries TRBV4-1 and TRBJ2-1; TRBD2 matches 10 bases. J lost 5 bases, V lost 2 bases, and 12 bases had no gene match. CDR3 length: 18 residues. From germline, CDR1 is MGHRA and CDR2 YSYEKL. The CDR3 DNA reads as TGCGCCAGCAGCCAATTGGGACTAGCGCCTAGAGGCAACAATGAGCAGTTCTTC. As protein: CASSQLGLAPRGNNEQFF.

The chain couples TRBV25-1 to TRBJ1-2; the D is unclear. V was cut by 1 base and J by 0 bases, with 9 bases left in between. This CDR3 is 15 amino acids long. CDR1 is MGHDK, CDR2 SYGVNS, per germline. DNA of the CDR3: TGTGCCAGCAGTGAATTTGGGAGAGCTAACTATGGCTACACCTTC. Residues: CASSEFGRANYGYTF.

This chain connects TRBV9 to TRBJ2-2; D assignment may be TRBD1 or TRBD2 (5 bases each). This CDR3 comprises 14 residues. Germline loops: CDR1 SGDLS, CDR2 YYNGEE. V shed 7 bases and J shed 5 bases, with 15 bases lying between them. DNA of the CDR3: TGTGCCAGCCGCCCGGGACCGCTTACCGGGGAGCTGTTTTTT. The encoded protein is CASRPGPLTGELFF.

This chain joins TRBV10-3 and TRBJ2-1; D remains ambiguous. The CDR3 is made up of 15 amino acids. Trimming took 2 bases from V and 8 from J, leaving 16 bases between them. Looked up from germline, CDR1 is ENHRY and CDR2 is SYGVKD. The CDR3 DNA is TGTGCCATCAGTGAGCCTACCGGGCCAGGCGATGAGCAGTTCTTC. Encoded protein: CAISEPTGPGDEQFF.

The chain couples TRBV19 to TRBJ1-3, with 10 bases matching TRBD1. The CDR3 length is 14 residues. Looked up from germline, CDR1 is LNHDA and CDR2 is SQIVND (reference sequence). The V and J ends lost 4 bases and 3 bases, in that order; junction bases with no gene match: 0. The DNA of the CDR3 is TGTGCCAGTAGTAGGGACAGGGGTGGAAACACCATATATTTT. Residues: CASSRDRGGNTIYF.

The chain couples TRBV10-3 to TRBJ1-1; D call uncertain. The CDR3 runs 15 residues. Germline V gene data show CDR1 as ENHRY and CDR2 as SYGVKD. The V end was cut by 10 bases, the J end by 1 base, with 19 bases between. CDR3 amino acids: CATTILQRPNTEAFF. The DNA for the CDR3 is TGTGCCACCACAATATTACAGAGACCGAACACTGAAGCTTTCTTT.

Concerning this clone itself: It is likely a read error, because the conserved phenylalanine at the end of the CDR3 is missing. No DNA is shown, since the ends of the CDR3 on it are uncertain; the CDR3 is the one TCRdb lists. This CDR3 reads CASSRTRL. This chain connects TRBV21-1 to TRBJ2-7; TRBD1 reflects the table's D call only, with no check against the DNA. TRBV21-1 is deemed a pseudogene. Termini included, the CDR3 measures 8 amino acids.

The chain joins TRBV19 to TRBJ1-6; 7 positions match TRBD1. Germline assignment: CDR1 LNHDA and CDR2 SQIVND (reference sequence). The CDR3 consists of 17 residues. The trim removed 4 bases at V and 7 bases at J, leaving 13 bases unmatched. The chain's CDR3 is CASSTILTGQTNSPLHF. CDR3 in DNA: TGTGCCAGTAGTACTATTTTAACGGGACAGACGAATTCACCCCTCCACTTT.

This clone has a handful of counts. The rearrangement links TRBV5-1 to TRBJ2-7; TRBD2 matches 14 bases. Losses at the gene ends were 2 bases for V and 5 bases for J; bases not matched to a gene: 6. From germline, CDR1 is SGHRS and CDR2 YFSETQ. The CDR3 has 16 amino acids. The CDR3 protein is CASSLRTSGRRDEQYF. The CDR3 bases are TGCGCCAGCAGCTTAAGGACTAGCGGGAGGCGGGACGAGCAGTACTTC.

The genes are TRBV19 and TRBJ1-2; D is possibly TRBD1 (6 bases). The CDR3 is 17 residues long. Trimming took off 3 bases at V and 4 bases at J, with 21 bases between the two ends. Germline CDR1 and CDR2: LNHDA and SQIVND (reference sequence). In DNA form, the CDR3 reads TGTGCCAGTAGTATTGGTGTCGGGCTAACAGGGTCCTATGGCTACACCTTC. It is translated as CASSIGVGLTGSYGYTF. Looking up the rest from reference TRBV19 and TRBJ1-2 gives the full variable domain: DGGITQSPKYLFRKEGQNVTLSCEQNLNHDAMYWYRQDPGQGLRLIYYSQIVNDFQKGDIAEGYSVSREKKESFPLTVTSAQKNPTAFYLCASSIGVGLTGSYGYTFGSGTRLTVV.

The chain links TRBV6-5 to TRBJ1-1; possibly TRBD1 for D (5 bases). The CDR3 loop spans 12 amino acids. Per the germline V gene, CDR1 is MNHEY and CDR2 is SVGAGI. V was pared by 6 bases and J by 11 bases, with 16 bases between. The CDR3, as DNA: TGTGCCAGCAGGCGATCAGGGTCGCGCGCTTTCTTT. Translation gives CASRRSGSRAFF.

The chain employs TRBV6-5 and TRBJ1-1, with 9 nucleotides matching TRBD1. CDR3 length: 15 residues. With 6 bases clipped from V and 2 bases from J, the junction kept 7 bases outside the gene matches. CDR1 is MNHEY, CDR2 SVGAGI, per germline. The CDR3 is CASRPPTGGNTEAFF. CDR3 DNA sequence: TGTGCCAGCAGGCCACCGACAGGGGGTAACACTGAAGCTTTCTTT.

This chain links TRBV28 with TRBJ2-3; the match to TRBD2 covers 8 bases. Germline values: CDR1 MDHEN, CDR2 SYDVKM. The CDR3 sequence is 15 residues long. The J segment lost 4 bases and the V segment lost 3 bases, leaving 6 bases of the junction unmatched. CDR3 loop: CASSLSGSPADTQYF. The CDR3 nucleotides read TGTGCCAGCAGTTTGAGCGGGAGCCCCGCAGATACGCAGTATTTT.

CDR3: CASNRDKSSYNEQFF. CDR3 in DNA: TGTGCCAGCAACCGGGACAAGAGCTCCTACAATGAGCAGTTCTTC. The chain carries TRBV6-1 and TRBJ2-1; D possibly corresponds to TRBD1 (6 bases). Trimming pared 7 bases from V and 0 bases from J, leaving 13 bases between. CDR3 length equals 15 residues. CDR1 and CDR2 from the germline V gene are MNHNS and SASEGT.

This clone was picked up one time. The chain employs TRBV2 and TRBJ2-7, with TRBD2 matching over 9 bases. The CDR3 has 14 residues. Germline V CDR1 and CDR2: SNHLY, FYNNEI. Germline trimming cut 6 bases from V and 4 bases from J; bases unmatched to any gene: 7. CDR3 in DNA: TGTGCCAGCAGCGGGCCTAGCGGGAAATACGAGCAGTACTTC. This sequence encodes CASSGPSGKYEQYF.

The rearrangement joins TRBV7-9 to TRBJ1-4; 11 nucleotides match TRBD1. This CDR3 has 15 amino acids. Looked up from germline, CDR1 is SEHNR and CDR2 is FQNEAQ (reference sequence). With V trimmed by 1 base and J by 7 bases, 2 bases remained unmatched. The CDR3 here is CASSLGDRGSEKLFF. The CDR3 nucleotides are TGTGCCAGCAGCTTAGGGGACAGGGGGAGTGAAAAACTGTTTTTT.

The chain joins TRBV18 to TRBJ1-5; the D is unclear. The CDR3 extends over 14 amino acids. Trimming pared 1 base from V and 6 bases from J, leaving 10 bases between. Germline-derived CDR1 and CDR2 are KGHSH and LQKENI. CDR3 amino acids: CASSPRGEGQPQHF. Here the CDR3 DNA reads TGTGCCAGCTCACCACGGGGTGAAGGTCAGCCCCAGCATTTT.

This rearrangement joins TRBV19 to TRBJ2-3; 10 bases are shared with TRBD2. Germline V CDR1 and CDR2: LNHDA, SQIVND (reference sequence). CDR3 length: 17 amino acids. The trim removed 3 bases at V and 3 bases at J, leaving 9 bases unmatched. The CDR3 DNA sequence: TGTGCCAGTAGTATGCTAGCGGGAGTGGAGGGGACAGATACGCAGTATTTT. This codes for CASSMLAGVEGTDTQYF.

The V gene is TRBV11-2, the J gene TRBJ1-5; D gene unclear. CDR3 length equals 12 residues. V was trimmed by 8 bases and J by 6 bases, leaving 11 bases between them. Germline V gives CDR1 SGHAT, CDR2 FQNNGV. The CDR3 spells CASASPGQPQHF. DNA for the CDR3: TGTGCCAGCGCCTCCCCTGGTCAGCCCCAGCATTTT.

The chain employs TRBV9 and TRBJ2-6; D gene unclear. Trimming stripped 3 bases from V and 1 base from J, with 8 bases between. The CDR3 spans 15 residues. Germline V gene sequence: CDR1 SGDLS, CDR2 YYNGEE. This CDR3 reads CASSALVSGANVLTF. DNA for the CDR3: TGTGCCAGCAGCGCACTCGTATCTGGGGCCAACGTCCTGACTTTC.

V usage is TRBV18 and J usage is TRBJ1-1; perhaps TRBD1 as D (6 bases). The CDR3 is 14 residues long. V was shortened by 3 bases and J by 0 bases, with 8 bases between the two germline ends. Germline-derived CDR1 and CDR2 are KGHSH and LQKENI. CDR3 DNA sequence: TGTGCCAGCTCACCGGGACAATTGAACACTGAAGCTTTCTTT. Its protein is CASSPGQLNTEAFF.

The rearrangement uses TRBV19 and TRBJ2-3, with a weak D call TRBD2 (5 bases). Germline lookup yields CDR1 LNHDA and CDR2 SQIVND (reference sequence). This CDR3 contains 15 residues. Deletions cut 1 base from V and 1 base from J, with 9 bases between. This chain's CDR3 is CASSIGGAGTDTQYF. The CDR3 DNA sequence: TGTGCCAGTAGTATAGGAGGAGCGGGCACAGATACGCAGTATTTT.